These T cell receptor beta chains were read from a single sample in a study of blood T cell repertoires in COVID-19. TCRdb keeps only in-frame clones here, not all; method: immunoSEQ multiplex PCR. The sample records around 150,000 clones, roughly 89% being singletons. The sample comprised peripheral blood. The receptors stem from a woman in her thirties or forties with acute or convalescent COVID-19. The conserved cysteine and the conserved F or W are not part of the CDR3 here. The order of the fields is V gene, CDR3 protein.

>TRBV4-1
ASSHQRTGFDEQF
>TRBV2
ASHGRYRGGTDTQY
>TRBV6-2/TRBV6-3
ASSYSVQNTEAF
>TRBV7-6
ASSPTGGAYEQY
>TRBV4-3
ASSQDRGVRALDGYT
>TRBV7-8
ASSLGIQGPNSPLH
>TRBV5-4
ASSLRGGSGELF
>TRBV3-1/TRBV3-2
ASSQVWTGDLGGYT
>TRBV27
ASTTRERHTEAF
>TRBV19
ASSITGTGIYGYT
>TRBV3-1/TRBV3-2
ASSQRGGNTDTQY
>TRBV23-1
ASTLAGDVPGELF
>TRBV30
AWTPLGRGYT
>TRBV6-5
ASHRDREDYGYT
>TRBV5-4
ASSRDDRDRGYGYT
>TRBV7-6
ASSLEGHLNTEAF
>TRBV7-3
ASRASRLAPYNEQF
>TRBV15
ATSSQGGEKLF